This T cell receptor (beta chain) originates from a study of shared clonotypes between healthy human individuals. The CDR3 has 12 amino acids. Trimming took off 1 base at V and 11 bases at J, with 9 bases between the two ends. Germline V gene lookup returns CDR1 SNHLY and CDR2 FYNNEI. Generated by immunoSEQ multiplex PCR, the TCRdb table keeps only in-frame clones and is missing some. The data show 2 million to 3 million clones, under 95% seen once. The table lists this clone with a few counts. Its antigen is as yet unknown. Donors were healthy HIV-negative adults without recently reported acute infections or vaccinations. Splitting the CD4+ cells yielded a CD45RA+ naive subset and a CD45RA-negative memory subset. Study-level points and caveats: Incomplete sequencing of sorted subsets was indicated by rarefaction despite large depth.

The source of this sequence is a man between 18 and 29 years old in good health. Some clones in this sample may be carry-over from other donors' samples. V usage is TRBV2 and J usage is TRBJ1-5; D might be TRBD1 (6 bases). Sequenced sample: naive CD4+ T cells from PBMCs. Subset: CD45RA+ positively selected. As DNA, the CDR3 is TGTGCCAGCAGTGAAGAAGGGGGGTCCCAGCATTTT. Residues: CASSEEGGSQHF.